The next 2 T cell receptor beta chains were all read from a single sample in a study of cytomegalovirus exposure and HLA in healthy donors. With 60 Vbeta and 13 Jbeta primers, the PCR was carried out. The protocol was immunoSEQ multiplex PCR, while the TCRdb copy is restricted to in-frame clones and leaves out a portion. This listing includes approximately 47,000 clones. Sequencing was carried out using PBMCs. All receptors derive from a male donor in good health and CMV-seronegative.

CDR3: CASSSIPGQGATQYF. The CDR3 region has the DNA TGTGCCAGCAGCTCAATACCGGGACAGGGGGCGACCCAGTACTTC. This sequence joins TRBV7-2 and TRBJ2-5; 12 bases line up with TRBD1. Trimming took 4 bases from V and 7 from J; bases not matched to a gene: 7. CDR1 is SGHTA and CDR2 is FQGNSA in the germline V gene. The CDR3 is 15 residues long.

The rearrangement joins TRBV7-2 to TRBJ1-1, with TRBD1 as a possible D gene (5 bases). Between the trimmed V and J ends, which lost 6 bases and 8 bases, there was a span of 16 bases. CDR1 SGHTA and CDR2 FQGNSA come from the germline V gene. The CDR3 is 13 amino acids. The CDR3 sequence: CASRMGPGAEAFF. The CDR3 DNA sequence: TGTGCCAGCAGGATGGGACCGGGAGCGGAAGCTTTCTTT.